One T cell receptor (beta chain) is described in this entry. The CDR3 sequence is 17 residues long. Trimming stripped 0 bases from V and 4 bases from J, with 19 bases between. Looked up from germline, CDR1 is LGHNA and CDR2 is YSLEER. The data stem from a study of response to subunit inactivated influenza vaccine. Via MiXCR, TCRdb re-called the RT-PCR reads, giving one row per CDR3 protein. Of some 180,000 distinct CDR3 sequences listed, 7.5% to 10% were seen once; the top ten hold about a tenth. The TCR was taken from a man aged 50 or older who received an inactivated influenza vaccine. Sequences were derived from non-naive T cells sorted from PBMCs, sampled on the day of vaccination. The chain combines TRBV4-3 with TRBJ2-7, with D possibly TRBD1 on 5 matching bases. DNA of the CDR3: TGCGCCAGCAGCCAAGAATCCACTCCTGGGGCCCGGTACGAGCAGTACTTC. Its translation: CASSQESTPGARYEQYF.